The 9 T cell receptor beta chains below were found in one sample sequenced in a study of PD-1 blockade in classical Hodgkin lymphoma (dated by TCRdb to about 2020). Libraries were made using the immunoSEQ multiplex PCR assay. This immuneACCESS table, as held by TCRdb, lists in-frame sequences with V and J called but not all clones. Of the missing ones, under half trace to an unresolved V gene in checked studies; the others have no known cause. This sample gives 50,000 or so clones in total; just under 75% of them show up just once. Of the sample, more than 13% falls within the top ten clones. The time point label, as the study defines it: cycle 2 day 1 (C2D1) of nivolumab. All trial patients had relapsed after autologous stem cell transplantation, with cohorts A, B and C differing in prior brentuximab vedotin exposure. The specimen comprised peripheral blood mononuclear cells (PBMCs), sampled before the second cycle of nivolumab. The receptors come from a human donor with classical Hodgkin lymphoma.

V is TRBV29-1 and J is TRBJ2-7, with D perhaps being TRBD1 or TRBD2 (6 bases each). Germline loops: CDR1 SQVTM, CDR2 ANQGSEA. The CDR3 extends over 13 amino acids. Trimming pared 2 bases from V and 3 bases from J, leaving 11 bases between. The CDR3 region is CSVERGVGYEQYF. As DNA, the CDR3 is TGCAGCGTTGAAAGGGGGGTTGGCTACGAGCAGTACTTC.

This chain links TRBV19 with TRBJ1-5; the D is unclear. V lost 0 bases and J 1 base, leaving 19 bases between the germline ends. There are 19 residues in the CDR3. Germline V gene sequence: CDR1 LNHDA, CDR2 SQIVND (reference sequence). CDR3 sequence: CASSIEKGSIVRSNQPQHF. The CDR3 nucleotides read TGTGCCAGTAGTATAGAGAAGGGTTCGATCGTAAGGAGCAATCAGCCCCAGCATTTT.

This rearrangement joins TRBV5-4 to TRBJ2-5; 10 nucleotides agree with TRBD1. V lost 4 bases to trimming and J lost 5 bases; unmatched junction nucleotides: 8. Germline V CDR1 and CDR2: SGHNT, YYREEE (reference sequence). This CDR3 has 15 amino acids. CDR3 sequence reads: CASSAGQGLGETQYF. DNA of the CDR3: TGTGCCAGCAGCGCGGGACAGGGGTTGGGGGAGACCCAGTACTTC.

The genes are TRBV30 and TRBJ1-1; the D gene is possibly TRBD1 (5 bases). CDR1 and CDR2 from the germline V gene are GTSNPN and SVGIG (reference sequence). V lost 3 bases, J lost 6 bases, and 14 bases lay in between. The CDR3 sequence is 13 residues long. The CDR3 here is CAWSVRGRPEAFF. CDR3 nucleotides: TGTGCCTGGAGCGTGAGGGGACGGCCTGAAGCTTTCTTT.

This rearrangement joins TRBV5-1 to TRBJ1-1; no firm D call. The CDR3 length is 13 residues. CDR1 is SGHRS and CDR2 is YFSETQ in the germline V gene. V lost 4 bases and J 2 bases, leaving 9 bases between the germline ends. In DNA form, the CDR3 reads TGCGCCAGCAGCCGTACGGGTAACACTGAAGCTTTCTTT. It yields the protein CASSRTGNTEAFF. Full variable domain (remainder filled in from reference TRBV5-1 and TRBJ1-1): KAGVTQTPRYLIKTRGQQVTLSCSPISGHRSVSWYQQTPGQGLQFLFEYFSETQRNKGNFPGRFSGRQFSNSRSEMNVSTLELGDSALYLCASSRTGNTEAFFGQGTRLTVV.

The J gene is TRBJ2-6, the V gene TRBV6-1; 13 nucleotides match TRBD2. The CDR3 sequence is 19 residues long. The germline V gene has CDR1 MNHNS and CDR2 SASEGT. Unmatched junction bases numbered 8, after V lost 6 bases and J lost 0 bases. The chain's CDR3 is CASRETSGRADSGANVLTF. The DNA for the CDR3 is TGTGCCAGCAGGGAAACTAGCGGGAGGGCCGACTCTGGGGCCAACGTCCTGACTTTC.

This clone has more than one count but fewer than ten. This chain joins TRBV7-3 and TRBJ1-2; D is ambiguous. CDR3 length: 14 amino acids. The germline gives CDR1 SGHTA, CDR2 FQGTGA. Trimming removed 6 bases at V and 3 bases at J, with 14 bases between. Here the CDR3 DNA reads TGTGCCAGCAGTTTTGCCCCCGGAGACTATGGCTACACCTTC. It yields the protein CASSFAPGDYGYTF. Combining the CDR3 with reference TRBV7-3 and TRBJ1-2 gives the whole variable domain GAGVSQTPSNKVTEKGKYVELRCDPISGHTALYWYRQSLGQGPEFLIYFQGTGAADDSGLPNDRFFAVRPEGSVSTLKIQRTERGDSAVYLCASSFAPGDYGYTFGSGTRLTVV.

This clone occurred a few times. V gene TRBV5-6 combines with J gene TRBJ1-1; D remains ambiguous. The V and J ends lost 4 bases and 6 bases respectively, with 10 bases between them. The CDR3 totals 12 residues. CDR1 SGHDT and CDR2 YYEEEE come from the germline V gene. CDR3 loop: CASSLRGPEAFF. In DNA, the CDR3 is TGTGCCAGCAGCCTTCGAGGCCCTGAAGCTTTCTTT.

As DNA, the CDR3 is TGTGCCAGCAGCTTCTTAGGGTCCAACGGGGAGCTGTTTTTT. Translation: CASSFLGSNGELFF. The gene calls are TRBV5-6 and TRBJ2-2; D is undetermined. This CDR3 has 14 amino acids. Germline V lookup: CDR1 SGHDT, CDR2 YYEEEE. The V gene lost 2 bases and the J gene lost 7 bases, with 12 bases spanning the gap.